One T cell receptor (beta chain) is described in this entry. Method: immunoSEQ multiplex PCR; TCRdb's copy keeps in-frame clones and lacks some. The table lists roughly 60,000 clones, 90% of them singletons, with roughly 2.2% in the top ten. V lost 5 bases and J lost 1, with 17 bases in between. The CDR3 has 16 amino acids. Germline V CDR1 and CDR2: MNHNY, SVGAGI (reference sequence). This record belongs to a study of T cell changes during pregnancy in multiple sclerosis. This chain uses TRBV6-6 with TRBJ2-5; D might be TRBD1 (6 bases). Sequenced material: peripheral blood, taken in the second trimester of pregnancy. The TCR originated in a female donor in good health, enrolled as a control in a pregnancy study. The CDR3 loop is CASSPIRQVPQETQYF. CDR3 DNA: TGTGCCAGCAGTCCCATACGACAGGTGCCCCAAGAGACCCAGTACTTC.